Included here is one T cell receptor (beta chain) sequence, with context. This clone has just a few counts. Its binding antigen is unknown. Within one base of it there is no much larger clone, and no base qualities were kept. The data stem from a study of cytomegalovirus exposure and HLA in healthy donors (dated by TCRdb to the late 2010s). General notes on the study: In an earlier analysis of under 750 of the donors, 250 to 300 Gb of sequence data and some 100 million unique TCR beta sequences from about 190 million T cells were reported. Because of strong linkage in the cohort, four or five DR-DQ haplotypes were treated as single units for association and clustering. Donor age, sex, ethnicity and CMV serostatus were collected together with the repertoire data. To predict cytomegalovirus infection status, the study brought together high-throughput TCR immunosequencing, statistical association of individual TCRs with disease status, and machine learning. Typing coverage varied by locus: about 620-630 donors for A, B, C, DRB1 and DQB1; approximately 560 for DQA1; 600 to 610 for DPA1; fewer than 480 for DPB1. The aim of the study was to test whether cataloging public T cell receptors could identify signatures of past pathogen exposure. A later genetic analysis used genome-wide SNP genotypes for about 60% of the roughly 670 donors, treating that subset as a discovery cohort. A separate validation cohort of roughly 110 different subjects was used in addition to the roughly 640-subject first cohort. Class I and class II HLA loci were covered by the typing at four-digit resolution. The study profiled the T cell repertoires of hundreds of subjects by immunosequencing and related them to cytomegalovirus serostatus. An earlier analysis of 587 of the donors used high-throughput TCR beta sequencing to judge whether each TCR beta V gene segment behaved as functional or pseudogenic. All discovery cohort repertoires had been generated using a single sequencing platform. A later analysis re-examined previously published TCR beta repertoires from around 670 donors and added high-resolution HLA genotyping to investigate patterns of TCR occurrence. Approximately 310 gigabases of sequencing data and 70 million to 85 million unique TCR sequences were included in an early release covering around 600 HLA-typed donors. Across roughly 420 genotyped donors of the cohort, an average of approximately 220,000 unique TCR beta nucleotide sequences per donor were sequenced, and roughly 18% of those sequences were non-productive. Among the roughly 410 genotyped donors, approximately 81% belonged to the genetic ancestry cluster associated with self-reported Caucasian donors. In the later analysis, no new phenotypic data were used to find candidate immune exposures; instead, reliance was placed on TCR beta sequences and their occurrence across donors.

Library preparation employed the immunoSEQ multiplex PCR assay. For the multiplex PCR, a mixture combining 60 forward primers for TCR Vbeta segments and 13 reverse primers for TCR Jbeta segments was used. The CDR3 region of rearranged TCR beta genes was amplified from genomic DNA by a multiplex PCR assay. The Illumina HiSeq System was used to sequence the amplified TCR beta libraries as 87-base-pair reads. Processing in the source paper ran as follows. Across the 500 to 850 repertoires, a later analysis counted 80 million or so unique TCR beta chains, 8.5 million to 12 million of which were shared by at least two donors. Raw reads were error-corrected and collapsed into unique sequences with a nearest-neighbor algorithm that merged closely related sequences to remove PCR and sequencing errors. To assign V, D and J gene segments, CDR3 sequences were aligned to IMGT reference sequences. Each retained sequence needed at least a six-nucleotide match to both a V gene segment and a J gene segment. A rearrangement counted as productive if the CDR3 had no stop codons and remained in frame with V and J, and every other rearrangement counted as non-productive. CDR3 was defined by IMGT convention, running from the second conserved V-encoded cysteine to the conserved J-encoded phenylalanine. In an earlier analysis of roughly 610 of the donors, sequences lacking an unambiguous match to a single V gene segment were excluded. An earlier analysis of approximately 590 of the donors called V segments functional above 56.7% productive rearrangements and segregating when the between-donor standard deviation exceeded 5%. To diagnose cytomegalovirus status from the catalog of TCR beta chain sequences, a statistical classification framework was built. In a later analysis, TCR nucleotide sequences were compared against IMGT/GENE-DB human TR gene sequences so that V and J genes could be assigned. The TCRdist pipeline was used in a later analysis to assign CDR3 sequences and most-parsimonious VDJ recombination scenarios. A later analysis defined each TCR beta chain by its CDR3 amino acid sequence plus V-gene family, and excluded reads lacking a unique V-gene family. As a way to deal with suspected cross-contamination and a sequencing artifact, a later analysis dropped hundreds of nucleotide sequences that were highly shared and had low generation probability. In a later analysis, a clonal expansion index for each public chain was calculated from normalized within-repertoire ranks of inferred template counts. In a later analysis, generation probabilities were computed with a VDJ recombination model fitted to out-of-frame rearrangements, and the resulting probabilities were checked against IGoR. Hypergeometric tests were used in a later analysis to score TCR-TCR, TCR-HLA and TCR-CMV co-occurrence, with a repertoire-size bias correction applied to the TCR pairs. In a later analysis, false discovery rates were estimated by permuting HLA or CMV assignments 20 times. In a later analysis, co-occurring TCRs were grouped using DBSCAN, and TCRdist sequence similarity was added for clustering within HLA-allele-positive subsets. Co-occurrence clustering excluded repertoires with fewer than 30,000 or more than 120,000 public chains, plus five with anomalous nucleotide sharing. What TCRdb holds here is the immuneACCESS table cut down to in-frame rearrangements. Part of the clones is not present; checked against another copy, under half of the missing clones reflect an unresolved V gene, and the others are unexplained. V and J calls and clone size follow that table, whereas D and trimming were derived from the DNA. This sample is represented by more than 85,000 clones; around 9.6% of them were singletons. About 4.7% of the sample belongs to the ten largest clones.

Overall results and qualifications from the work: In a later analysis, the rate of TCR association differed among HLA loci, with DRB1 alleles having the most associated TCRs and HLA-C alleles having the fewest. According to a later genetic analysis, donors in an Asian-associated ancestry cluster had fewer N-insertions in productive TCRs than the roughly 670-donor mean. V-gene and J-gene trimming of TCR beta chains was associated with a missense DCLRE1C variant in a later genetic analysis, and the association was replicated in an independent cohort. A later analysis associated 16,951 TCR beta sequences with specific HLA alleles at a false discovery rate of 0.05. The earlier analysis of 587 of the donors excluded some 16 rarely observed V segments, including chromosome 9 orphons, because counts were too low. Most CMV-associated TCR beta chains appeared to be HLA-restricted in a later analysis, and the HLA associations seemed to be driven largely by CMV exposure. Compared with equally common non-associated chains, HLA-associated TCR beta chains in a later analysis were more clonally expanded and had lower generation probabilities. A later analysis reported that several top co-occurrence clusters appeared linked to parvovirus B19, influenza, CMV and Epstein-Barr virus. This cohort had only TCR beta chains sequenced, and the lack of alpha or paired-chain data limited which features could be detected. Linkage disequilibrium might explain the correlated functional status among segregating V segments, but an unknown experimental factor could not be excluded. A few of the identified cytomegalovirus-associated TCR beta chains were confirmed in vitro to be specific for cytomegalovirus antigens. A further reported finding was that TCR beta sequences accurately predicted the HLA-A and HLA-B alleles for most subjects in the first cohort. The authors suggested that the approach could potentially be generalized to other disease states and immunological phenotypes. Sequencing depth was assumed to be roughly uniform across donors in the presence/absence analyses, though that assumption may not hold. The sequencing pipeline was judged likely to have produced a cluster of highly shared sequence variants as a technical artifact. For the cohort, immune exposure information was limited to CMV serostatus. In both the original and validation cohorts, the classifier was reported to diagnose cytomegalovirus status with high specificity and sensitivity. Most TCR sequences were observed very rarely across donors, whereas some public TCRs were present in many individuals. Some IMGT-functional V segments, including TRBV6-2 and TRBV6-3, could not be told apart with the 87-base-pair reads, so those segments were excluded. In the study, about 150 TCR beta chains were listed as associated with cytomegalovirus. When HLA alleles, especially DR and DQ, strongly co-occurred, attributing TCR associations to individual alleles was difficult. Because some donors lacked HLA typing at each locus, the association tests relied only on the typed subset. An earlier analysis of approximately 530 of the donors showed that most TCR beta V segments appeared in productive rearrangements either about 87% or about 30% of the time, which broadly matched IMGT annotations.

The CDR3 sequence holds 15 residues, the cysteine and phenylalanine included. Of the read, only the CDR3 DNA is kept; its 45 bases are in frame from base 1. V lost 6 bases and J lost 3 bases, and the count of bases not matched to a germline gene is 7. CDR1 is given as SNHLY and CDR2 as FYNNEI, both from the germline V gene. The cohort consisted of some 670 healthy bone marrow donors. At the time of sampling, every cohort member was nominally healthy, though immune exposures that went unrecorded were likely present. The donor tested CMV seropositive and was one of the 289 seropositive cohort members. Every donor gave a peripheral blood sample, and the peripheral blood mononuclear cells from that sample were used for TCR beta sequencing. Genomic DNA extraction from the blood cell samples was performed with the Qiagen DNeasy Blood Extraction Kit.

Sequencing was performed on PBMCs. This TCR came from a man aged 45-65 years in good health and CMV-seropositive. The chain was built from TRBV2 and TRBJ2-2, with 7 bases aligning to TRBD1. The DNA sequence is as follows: TGTGCCAGCAGGGGGACAGATATTTACACCGGGGAGCTGTTTTTT. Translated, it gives CASRGTDIYTGELFF.